The T cell receptor (beta chain) under discussion was sequenced for a study of CD8 T cells in Susac syndrome. The RNA input was roughly 0.45 to 1 ug, and it was reverse transcribed with random hexamers. Each CDR3 protein gets one entry after TCRdb re-called the immunoSEQ multiplex PCR reads with MiXCR. Among around 300,000 distinct CDR3 sequences, 75% to 85% were seen once, and the ten largest hold 0.21%. TEMRA cells were enriched by FACS, and CD4+ and CD8+ T cells were negatively isolated. V dropped 11 bases and J dropped 4 bases, with 17 bases sitting between them. CDR1 and CDR2 from the germline V gene are LGHDT and YNNKEL (reference sequence). CDR3 size: 14 residues.

The chain employs TRBV3-1 and TRBJ2-2, with TRBD1 as a possible D gene (6 bases). Sequencing was performed on CD8+ T cells from PBMCs. The sequence was obtained from a human donor with multiple sclerosis. The CDR3 sequence: CAGRQGCITGELFF. CDR3 nucleotides: TGTGCCGGACGGCAGGGGTGTATCACCGGGGAGCTGTTTTTT.